The sequence of this T cell receptor (beta chain) was determined in a study of T cell therapy after organ transplantation. Findings of the study overall: Low CD8+ T cell yield possibly reduced coverage, hiding nonresponder expansions. Endogenous clonotypes not in therapy products appeared after therapy alongside transferred ones.

Trimming took 0 bases from V and 6 from J, leaving 11 bases between them. The V gene's germline CDR1 is GTSNPN and CDR2 SVGIG (reference sequence). The CDR3 loop spans 14 amino acids. The method was immunoSEQ multiplex PCR; TCRdb's version includes in-frame clones alone and lacks a portion of them. The table has 20,000 or so clones, 81% seen once. Described time point: 4-8 weeks after completion of therapy. Remarks on this clone: Its antigen remains unknown.

Sequenced material: CD8+ T cells from blood, taken after autologous CMV-specific T cell therapy. V gene TRBV30 combines with J gene TRBJ2-2; D not resolved. This TCR derives from a human patient who had received a solid organ transplant and had CMV disease. Some T cells may trace back to the graft donor. Written as DNA, the CDR3 is TGTGCCTGGAGTGTTATTACGGGTGCCGGGGAGCTGTTTTTT. Amino acid sequence: CAWSVITGAGELFF.